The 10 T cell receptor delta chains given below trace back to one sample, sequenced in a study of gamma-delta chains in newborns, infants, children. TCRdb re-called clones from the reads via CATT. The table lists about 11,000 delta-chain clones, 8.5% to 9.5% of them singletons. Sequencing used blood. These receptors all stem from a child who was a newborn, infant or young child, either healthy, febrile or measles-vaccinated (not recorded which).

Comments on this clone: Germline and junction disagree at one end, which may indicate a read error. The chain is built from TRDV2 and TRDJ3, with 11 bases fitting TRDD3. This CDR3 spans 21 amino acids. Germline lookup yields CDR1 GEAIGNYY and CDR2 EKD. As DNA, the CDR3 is TGTGCCTGTGACGCCGGTGGAATGGGGGATACGCGACGATGGGACATCCGACAGATGTTTTTC. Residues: CACDAGGMGDTRRWDIRQMFF.

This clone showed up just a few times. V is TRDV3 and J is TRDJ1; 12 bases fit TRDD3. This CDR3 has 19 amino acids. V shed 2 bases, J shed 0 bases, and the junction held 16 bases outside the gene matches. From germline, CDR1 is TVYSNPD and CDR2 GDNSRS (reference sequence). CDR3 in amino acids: CAFVLGDTDRLVYTDKLIF. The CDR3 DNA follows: TGTGCCTTTGTACTGGGGGATACTGACCGACTAGTGTACACCGATAAACTCATCTTT.

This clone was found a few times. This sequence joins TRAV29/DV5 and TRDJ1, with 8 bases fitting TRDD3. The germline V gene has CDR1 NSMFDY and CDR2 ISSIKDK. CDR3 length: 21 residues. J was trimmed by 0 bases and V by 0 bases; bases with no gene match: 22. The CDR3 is CAASGGPLRTTAGGHTDKLIF. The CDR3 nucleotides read TGTGCAGCAAGCGGCGGGCCCCTCCGAACAACAGCTGGGGGACACACCGATAAACTCATCTTT.

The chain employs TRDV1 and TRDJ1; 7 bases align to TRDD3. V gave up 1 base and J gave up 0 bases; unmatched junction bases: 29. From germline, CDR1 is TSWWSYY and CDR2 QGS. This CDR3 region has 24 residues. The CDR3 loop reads CALGEQFIRLREHAGGPYTDKLIF. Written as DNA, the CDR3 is TGTGCTCTTGGGGAACAATTTATCCGCCTACGAGAGCATGCTGGGGGTCCGTACACCGATAAACTCATCTTT.

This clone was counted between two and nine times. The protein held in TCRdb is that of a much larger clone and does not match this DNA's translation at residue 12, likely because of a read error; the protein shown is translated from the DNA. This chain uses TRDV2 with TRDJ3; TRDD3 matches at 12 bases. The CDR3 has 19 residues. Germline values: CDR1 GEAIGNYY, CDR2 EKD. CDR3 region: CACDTVLGDTSRDTRQMFF. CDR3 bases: TGTGCCTGTGACACCGTACTGGGGGATACCTCCCGGGACACCCGACAGATGTTTTTC.

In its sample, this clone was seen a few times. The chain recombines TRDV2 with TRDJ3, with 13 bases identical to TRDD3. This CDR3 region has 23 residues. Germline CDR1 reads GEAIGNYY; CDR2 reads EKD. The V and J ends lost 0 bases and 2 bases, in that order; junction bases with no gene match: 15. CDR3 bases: TGTGCCTGTGACACCGTCATACTCGGGCCCACTGGGGGATACGCCTGGGACACCCGACAGATGTTTTTC. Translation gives CACDTVILGPTGGYAWDTRQMFF.

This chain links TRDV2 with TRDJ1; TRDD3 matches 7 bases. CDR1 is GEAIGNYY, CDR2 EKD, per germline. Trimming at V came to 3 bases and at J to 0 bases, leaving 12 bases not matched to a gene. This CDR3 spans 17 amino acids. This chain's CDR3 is CACDPLGAYTYTDKLIF. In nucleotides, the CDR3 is TGTGCCTGTGACCCCCTGGGGGCCTATACGTACACCGATAAACTCATCTTT.

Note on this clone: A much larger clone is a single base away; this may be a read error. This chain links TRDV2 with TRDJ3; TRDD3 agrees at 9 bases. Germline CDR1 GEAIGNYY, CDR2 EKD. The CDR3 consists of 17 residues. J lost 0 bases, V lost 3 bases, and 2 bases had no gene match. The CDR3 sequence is CACDYWGSSWDTRQMFF. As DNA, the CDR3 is TGTGCCTGTGACTACTGGGGGAGCTCCTGGGACACCCGACAGATGTTTTTC.

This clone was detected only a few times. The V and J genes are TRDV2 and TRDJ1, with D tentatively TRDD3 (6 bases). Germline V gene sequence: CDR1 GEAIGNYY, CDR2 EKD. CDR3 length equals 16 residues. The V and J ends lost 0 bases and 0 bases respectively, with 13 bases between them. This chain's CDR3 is CACDTAWGPYTDKLIF. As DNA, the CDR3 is TGTGCCTGTGACACCGCCTGGGGACCATACACCGATAAACTCATCTTT.

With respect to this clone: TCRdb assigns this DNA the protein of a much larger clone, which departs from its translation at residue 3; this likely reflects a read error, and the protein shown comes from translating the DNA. This CDR3 reads CAYDPVLGDTRRNTDKLIF. The CDR3 bases are TGTGCCTATGACCCTGTACTGGGGGATACGCGACGGAACACCGATAAACTCATCTTT. The V call is TRDV2, the J call TRDJ1; 13 nucleotides align to TRDD3. The CDR3 length is 19 residues. CDR1 is GEAIGNYY and CDR2 is EKD in the germline V gene.